These 22 T cell receptor beta chains were all obtained from the same sample, sequenced in a study of blood T cell repertoires in COVID-19. TCRdb's table, derived via immunoSEQ multiplex PCR, lists solely in-frame clones and lacks some. Of about 210,000 clones in the sample, roughly 80% were seen once. Sequencing was performed on peripheral blood. The receptors were gathered from an elderly woman with COVID-19, enrolled during active disease.

The rearrangement links TRBV7-2 to TRBJ2-7; 9 nucleotides agree with TRBD1. Germline V lookup: CDR1 SGHTA, CDR2 FQGNSA. The ends lost 4 bases at V and 6 bases at J; junction bases unmatched: 10. The CDR3 runs 15 residues. CDR3 coding DNA: TGTGCCAGCAGCTGGCGAGGGACAGGGTCGGGCGAGCAGTACTTC. Protein sequence: CASSWRGTGSGEQYF.

V usage is TRBV7-2 and J usage is TRBJ2-3, with 12 bases that match TRBD2. After removal of 7 bases from V and 4 bases from J, the junction contained 9 bases not matched to a gene. The CDR3 is made up of 16 amino acids. CDR1 and CDR2 from the germline V gene are SGHTA and FQGNSA. The DNA of the CDR3 is TGTGCCAGCAACGAAGGACTAGCGGGAAACCCAGATACGCAGTATTTT. Protein: CASNEGLAGNPDTQYF.

This chain connects TRBV27 to TRBJ1-3, with 7 bases lining up with TRBD1. Germline lookup yields CDR1 MNHEY and CDR2 SMNVEV (reference sequence). This CDR3 region has 14 residues. With 2 bases clipped from V and 4 bases from J, the junction kept 2 bases outside the gene matches. In nucleotides, the CDR3 is TGTGCCAGCAGTTTAACAGGGGCCGGAAACACCATATATTTT. Translating gives CASSLTGAGNTIYF.

This chain links TRBV28 with TRBJ2-1, with D possibly matching TRBD2 (6 bases). CDR1 and CDR2 from the germline V gene are MDHEN and SYDVKM. The CDR3 length is 15 residues. V lost 6 bases to trimming and J lost 0 bases, with 12 bases between them. CDR3 bases: TGTGCCAGCAGGCCCTCCGGGGGCTCCTACAATGAGCAGTTCTTC. This translates into CASRPSGGSYNEQFF.

The chain links TRBV21-1 to TRBJ2-2; the table gives TRBD1 as D, unverified against the DNA. TRBV21-1 is shown as a pseudogene. This CDR3 has 15 residues. CDR3 sequence (DNA): TGTGCCAGCAGCAATGGAGCCCCCAGGGCCGGGGAGCTGTTTTTT. Protein sequence: CASSNGAPRAGELFF.

The chain is built from TRBV5-1 and TRBJ1-2; no firm D call. The CDR3 has 17 residues. The V end was cut by 0 bases, the J end by 4 bases, with 19 bases between. The germline CDR1 and CDR2 sequences are SGHRS and YFSETQ. CDR3 residues: CASSLEVLSRGGYGYTF. DNA of the CDR3: TGCGCCAGCAGCTTGGAGGTACTGAGTCGGGGTGGCTATGGCTACACCTTC.

The chain is built from TRBV19 and TRBJ1-6; 7 bases are a match to TRBD1. Germline V CDR1 and CDR2: LNHDA, SQIVND (reference sequence). After removal of 5 bases from V and 6 bases from J, the junction contained 7 bases not matched to a gene. The CDR3 is 15 amino acids. CDR3 DNA sequence: TGTGCCAGTAGTCAAGGGACAGCTGGTAATTCACCCCTCCACTTT. Its protein is CASSQGTAGNSPLHF.

In this sample, this clone turned up once. The V gene is TRBV12-3 or TRBV12-4, the J gene TRBJ1-2; 7 nucleotides match TRBD1. J gave up 8 bases and V 3 bases, and 6 bases lay outside the gene matches. The CDR3 length is 13 residues. CDR3 residues: CASSLGEGGGYTF. The CDR3 coding sequence is TGTGCCAGCAGTTTGGGGGAAGGGGGCGGCTACACCTTC.

This chain joins TRBV29-1 and TRBJ1-1, with 7 bases fitting TRBD1. Trimming cost V 7 bases and J 4 bases; bases outside gene matches: 9. Germline lookup yields CDR1 SQVTM and CDR2 ANQGSEA. The CDR3 loop spans 13 amino acids. The CDR3 sequence: CSAGRQGGTEAFF. The CDR3 coding sequence is TGCAGCGCCGGTCGACAGGGCGGCACTGAAGCTTTCTTT.

V and J are TRBV4-1 and TRBJ1-5; no reliable D call. Germline V CDR1 and CDR2: MGHRA, YSYEKL. The CDR3 loop spans 14 amino acids. V shed 4 bases and J shed 0 bases, with 7 bases lying between them. The CDR3 bases are TGCGCCAGCAGCCGATCAGGTAGCAATCAGCCCCAGCATTTT. Its protein product is CASSRSGSNQPQHF.

V gene TRBV2 combines with J gene TRBJ1-1, with 7 bases identical to TRBD1. Germline V gene lookup returns CDR1 SNHLY and CDR2 FYNNEI. The CDR3 length is 13 residues. The ends lost 6 bases at V and 3 bases at J; junction bases unmatched: 4. The CDR3 nucleotides read TGTGCCAGCAGGACGACAGGGTACACTGAAGCTTTCTTT. Its translation: CASRTTGYTEAFF.

The chain has TRBV28 and TRBJ2-1; 9 nucleotides line up with TRBD2. Trimming took 5 bases from V and 2 from J; bases not matched to a gene: 13. Germline CDR1 reads MDHEN; CDR2 reads SYDVKM. The CDR3 is made up of 18 amino acids. The CDR3 here is CASSPRGSGGLTYNEQFF. The CDR3 DNA follows: TGTGCCAGCAGTCCCCGGGGTAGCGGGGGCCTTACCTACAATGAGCAGTTCTTC.

This sequence joins TRBV7-9 and TRBJ2-7, with TRBD2 matching over 9 bases. This CDR3 contains 14 residues. Per germline, CDR1 SEHNR and CDR2 FQNEAQ (reference sequence). With V trimmed by 5 bases and J by 7 bases, 9 bases remained unmatched. Here the CDR3 DNA reads TGTGCCAGCAGCCAATCGCGGGGGGGCCGGGAGCAGTACTTC. It yields the protein CASSQSRGGREQYF.

This sequence joins TRBV14 and TRBJ1-3, with 9 bases matching TRBD1. The V segment lost 4 bases and the J segment 1 base; nucleotides outside the gene matches: 5. The CDR3 consists of 16 residues. CDR1 and CDR2 from the germline V gene are SGHDN and FVKESK. The CDR3 sequence: CASSRTGAGSGNTIYF. CDR3 sequence (DNA): TGTGCCAGCAGCCGGACAGGGGCTGGGTCTGGAAACACCATATATTTT.

The chain carries TRBV3-1 (or the pseudogene TRBV3-2) and TRBJ1-2; 7 nucleotides line up with TRBD1. Germline CDR1 LGHDT, CDR2 YNNKEL (reference sequence). With 1 base clipped from V and 6 bases from J, the junction kept 2 bases outside the gene matches. The CDR3 is 13 residues long. This CDR3 is CASSQGQGDGYTF. The CDR3 DNA reads TGTGCCAGCAGCCAAGGGCAGGGGGATGGCTACACCTTC.

This clone came up once. The chain recombines TRBV4-1 with TRBJ2-3; a possible D gene is TRBD2 (6 bases). Per germline, CDR1 MGHRA and CDR2 YSYEKL. V dropped 0 bases and J dropped 3 bases, with 7 bases sitting between them. The CDR3 is 14 amino acids. CDR3 sequence (DNA): TGCGCCAGCAGCCAAGAAGGAGGGACAGATACGCAGTATTTT. Protein: CASSQEGGTDTQYF.

The genes are TRBV19 and TRBJ1-1, with D possibly being TRBD1 (5 bases). The V and J ends lost 3 bases and 1 base respectively, with 6 bases between them. CDR1 is LNHDA and CDR2 is SQIVND in the germline V gene (reference sequence). This CDR3 spans 13 amino acids. The CDR3 DNA reads TGTGCCAGTAGTATCAGGGCGAACACTGAAGCTTTCTTT. This encodes CASSIRANTEAFF. The entire variable domain, with the rest obtained from reference TRBV19 and TRBJ1-1, is as follows: DGGITQSPKYLFRKEGQNVTLSCEQNLNHDAMYWYRQDPGQGLRLIYYSQIVNDFQKGDIAEGYSVSREKKESFPLTVTSAQKNPTAFYLCASSIRANTEAFFGQGTRLTVV.

V and J are TRBV6-1 and TRBJ1-2; 10 positions match TRBD1. The CDR3 consists of 15 residues. V dropped 1 base and J dropped 8; count of bases not matched to a gene: 7. Germline CDR1 reads MNHNS; CDR2 reads SASEGT. The CDR3 sequence: CASSEGGQGRGGYTF. DNA for the CDR3: TGTGCCAGCAGTGAAGGGGGACAGGGGAGAGGGGGCTACACCTTC.

The chain recombines TRBV10-3 with TRBJ2-3, with 8 nucleotides matching TRBD1. This CDR3 comprises 13 residues. V was clipped by 10 bases and J by 4 bases; unmatched bases: 7. Per germline, CDR1 ENHRY and CDR2 SYGVKD. The DNA for the CDR3 is TGTGCCACCTTGCCGGACAGGGCAGATACGCAGTATTTT. This gives the protein CATLPDRADTQYF.

The chain's CDR3 is CASSAPTQGSGELFF. The CDR3 region has the DNA TGTGCCAGCAGCGCACCAACTCAGGGTTCCGGGGAGCTGTTTTTT. The rearrangement links TRBV11-2 to TRBJ2-2, with D perhaps matching TRBD1 (5 bases). The CDR3 spans 15 residues. Germline V gives CDR1 SGHAT, CDR2 FQNNGV. Trimming removed 5 bases from V and 6 bases from J, with 16 bases in between.

This chain links TRBV5-6 with TRBJ1-3; 7 nucleotides align to TRBD1. V was clipped by 3 bases and J by 6 bases; unmatched bases: 3. CDR1 is SGHDT, CDR2 YYEEEE, per germline. The CDR3 runs to 13 residues. CDR3 sequence: CASSSGGENTIYF. CDR3 coding DNA: TGTGCCAGCAGCTCAGGGGGTGAAAACACCATATATTTT. Supplemented by reference TRBV5-6 and TRBJ1-3, the full variable domain reads DAGVTQSPTHLIKTRGQQVTLRCSPKSGHDTVSWYQQALGQGPQFIFQYYEEEERQRGNFPDRFSGHQFPNYSSELNVNALLLGDSALYLCASSSGGENTIYFGEGSWLTVV.

This rearrangement joins TRBV19 to TRBJ2-7; D is unresolved. V lost 7 bases, J lost 0 bases, and 13 bases lay in between. The CDR3 loop spans 14 amino acids. From germline, CDR1 is LNHDA and CDR2 SQIVND (reference sequence). The CDR3 is CASKPRGSSYEQYF. The CDR3 nucleotides are TGTGCCAGTAAGCCCCGCGGCAGCTCCTACGAGCAGTACTTC.